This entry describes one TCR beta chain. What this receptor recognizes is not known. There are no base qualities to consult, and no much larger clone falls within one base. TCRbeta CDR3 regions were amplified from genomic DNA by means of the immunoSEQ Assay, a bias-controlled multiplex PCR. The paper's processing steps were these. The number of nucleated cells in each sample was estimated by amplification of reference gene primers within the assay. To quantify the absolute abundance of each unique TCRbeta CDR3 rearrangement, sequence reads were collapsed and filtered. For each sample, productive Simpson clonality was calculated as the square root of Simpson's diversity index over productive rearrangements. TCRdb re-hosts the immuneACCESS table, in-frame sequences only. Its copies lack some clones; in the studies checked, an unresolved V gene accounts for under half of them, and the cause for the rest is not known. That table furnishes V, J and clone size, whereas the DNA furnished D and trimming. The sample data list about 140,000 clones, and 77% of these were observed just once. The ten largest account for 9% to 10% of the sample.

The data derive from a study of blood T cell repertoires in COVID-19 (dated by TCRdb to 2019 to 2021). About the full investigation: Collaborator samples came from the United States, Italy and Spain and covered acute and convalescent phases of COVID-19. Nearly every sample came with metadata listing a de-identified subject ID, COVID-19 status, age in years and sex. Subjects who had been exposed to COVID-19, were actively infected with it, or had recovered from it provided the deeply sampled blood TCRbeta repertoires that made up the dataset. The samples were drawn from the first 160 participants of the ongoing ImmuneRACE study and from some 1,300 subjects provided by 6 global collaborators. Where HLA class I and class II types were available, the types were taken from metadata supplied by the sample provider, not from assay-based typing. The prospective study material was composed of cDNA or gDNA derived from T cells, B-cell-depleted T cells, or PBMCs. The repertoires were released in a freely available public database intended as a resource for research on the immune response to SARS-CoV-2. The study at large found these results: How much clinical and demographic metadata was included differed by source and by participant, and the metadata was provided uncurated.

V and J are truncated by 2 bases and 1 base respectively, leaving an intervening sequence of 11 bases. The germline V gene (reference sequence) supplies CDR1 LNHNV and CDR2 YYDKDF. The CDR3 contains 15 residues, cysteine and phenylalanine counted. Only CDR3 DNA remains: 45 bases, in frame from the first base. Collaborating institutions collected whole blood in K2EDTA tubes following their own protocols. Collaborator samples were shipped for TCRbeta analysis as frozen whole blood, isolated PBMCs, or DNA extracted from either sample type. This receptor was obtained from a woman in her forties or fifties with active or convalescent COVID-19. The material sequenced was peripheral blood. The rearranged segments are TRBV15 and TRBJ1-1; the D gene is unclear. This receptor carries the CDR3 CATSRFGEANTEAFF. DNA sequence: TGTGCCACCAGCAGATTCGGGGAGGCGAACACTGAAGCTTTCTTT.